This record concerns one T cell receptor beta chain sequence. Samples came from patients with localized non-small cell lung adenocarcinoma. This entry belongs to a study of CD4 and CD8 cells across lung adenocarcinoma regions. CDR3 size: 14 residues. The V gene's germline CDR1 is MNHNS and CDR2 SASEGT. TCRdb redid the calling of the PCR reads with MiXCR, one entry per CDR3 protein. This table holds about 23,000 distinct CDR3 sequences, roughly half found once. Sequenced sample: CD4+ T cells from the center of a lung tumor. This TCR derives from a male donor with lung adenocarcinoma. The CD4 and CD8 labels of this study may be unreliable. The chain uses TRBV6-1 and TRBJ2-3; weak D call: TRBD1 (5 bases). The CDR3 loop reads CAGSLGPDPDTQYF. The CDR3 coding sequence is TGTGCGGGCAGCTTGGGGCCTGACCCAGATACGCAGTATTTT.